The 20 T cell receptor beta chains presented below share a single source sample, sequenced in a study of OX40 agonist ivuxolimab in advanced cancers. Assay: immunoSEQ multiplex PCR; the TCRdb copy retains only in-frame clones and omits some. Of fewer than 50,000 clones in the sample, approximately 80% were seen once. The sequenced sample was CD4+ or CD8+ T cells sorted from blood, obtained in a trial of the OX40 agonist ivuxolimab. The source of these receptors is an adult with an advanced solid tumor such as melanoma, head and neck, liver or kidney cancer.

The rearrangement joins TRBV7-9 to TRBJ2-3; weak D call: TRBD2 (5 bases). The CDR3 spans 15 residues. V was cut by 0 bases and J by 0 bases, with 7 bases left in between. Germline CDR1 SEHNR, CDR2 FQNEAQ (reference sequence). CDR3 nucleotide sequence: TGTGCCAGCAGCTTAGCGGAGGACAGCACAGATACGCAGTATTTT. This translates into CASSLAEDSTDTQYF.

The chain carries TRBV9 and TRBJ2-1; maybe TRBD2 (5 bases). Per the germline V gene, CDR1 is SGDLS and CDR2 is YYNGEE. The CDR3 loop spans 15 amino acids. The V and J ends lost 3 bases and 2 bases respectively, with 12 bases between them. The CDR3 coding sequence is TGTGCCAGCAGCGGGGATAGCGAGGCCTACAATGAGCAGTTCTTC. Protein product: CASSGDSEAYNEQFF.

The chain uses TRBV7-2 and TRBJ2-7; D is ambiguous. Trimming shortened V by 4 bases and J by 0 bases, and 7 bases separated the two germline ends. The CDR3 spans 13 residues. Per germline, CDR1 SGHTA and CDR2 FQGNSA. CDR3 amino acids: CASSYAISYEQYF. The CDR3 coding sequence is TGTGCCAGCAGCTATGCTATCTCCTACGAGCAGTACTTC.

The chain links TRBV20-1 to TRBJ2-1; D call uncertain. Looked up from germline, CDR1 is DFQATT and CDR2 is SNEGSKA (reference sequence). This CDR3 is built from 11 residues. Trimming took 3 bases from V and 7 from J, leaving 7 bases between them. The CDR3 loop is CSARPVNEQFF. DNA of the CDR3: TGCAGTGCTAGGCCTGTAAATGAGCAGTTCTTC.

The DNA of the CDR3 is TGTGCCAGCAGCTTAACCGGACGGGGAGGACAGCCCCAGCATTTT. This sequence encodes CASSLTGRGGQPQHF. The chain recombines TRBV7-8 with TRBJ1-5; D is uncertain. V was trimmed by 2 bases and J by 7 bases, leaving 15 bases between them. CDR3 length: 15 amino acids. Germline V gives CDR1 SGHVS, CDR2 FQNEAQ. Based on the CDR3 plus reference TRBV7-8 and TRBJ1-5, the full variable domain is GAGVSQSPRYKVAKRGQDVALRCDPISGHVSLFWYQQALGQGPEFLTYFQNEAQLDKSGLPSDRFFAERPEGSVSTLKIQRTQQEDSAVYLCASSLTGRGGQPQHFGDGTRLSIL.

The chain joins TRBV5-6 to TRBJ1-5; D remains ambiguous. The CDR3 is 12 residues long. The germline V gene has CDR1 SGHDT and CDR2 YYEEEE. Trimming pared 2 bases from V and 7 bases from J, leaving 7 bases between. Here the CDR3 DNA reads TGTGCCAGCAGCTTAGGTTTCCAGCCCCAGCATTTT. Its translation: CASSLGFQPQHF.

The chain is built from TRBV4-1 and TRBJ1-6, with D possibly TRBD1 on 6 matching bases. The CDR3 has 16 residues. The germline gives CDR1 MGHRA, CDR2 YSYEKL. The V and J ends lost 5 bases and 7 bases respectively, with 18 bases between them. The CDR3: CASSLGGGTINSPLHF. For the CDR3, the DNA is TGCGCCAGCAGCTTAGGGGGGGGGACAATCAATTCACCCCTCCACTTT.

The chain uses TRBV9 and TRBJ2-3, with TRBD2 as a possible D gene (6 bases). Germline values: CDR1 SGDLS, CDR2 YYNGEE. V shed 3 bases and J shed 4 bases, with 15 bases lying between them. This CDR3 spans 15 amino acids. CDR3: CASSESGDLPDTQYF. CDR3 sequence (DNA): TGTGCCAGCAGCGAGTCCGGGGACTTACCAGATACGCAGTATTTT. The full variable domain, its missing parts supplied by reference TRBV9 and TRBJ2-3, is DSGVTQTPKHLITATGQRVTLRCSPRSGDLSVYWYQQSLDQGLQFLIQYYNGEERAKGNILERFSAQQFPDLHSELNLSSLELGDSALYFCASSESGDLPDTQYFGPGTRLTVL.

The rearrangement links TRBV2 to TRBJ2-7; possibly TRBD1 for D (5 bases). The CDR3 runs 13 residues. In germline, CDR1 is SNHLY, CDR2 FYNNEI. V lost 5 bases, J lost 6 bases, and 14 bases lay in between. CDR3 loop: CASSRENRGEQYF. Written as DNA, the CDR3 is TGTGCCAGCAGTAGAGAAAATAGGGGCGAGCAGTACTTC.

J is TRBJ2-1 and V is TRBV5-4, with 9 bases that match TRBD2. The CDR3 covers 16 residues. Germline trimming cut 0 bases from V and 6 bases from J; bases unmatched to any gene: 7. Per germline, CDR1 SGHNT and CDR2 YYREEE (reference sequence). The CDR3 loop is CASSLAELAGLNEQFF. The CDR3 region has the DNA TGTGCCAGCAGCTTGGCGGAACTAGCGGGCCTCAATGAGCAGTTCTTC.

The chain couples TRBV2 to TRBJ2-1, with 9 positions matching TRBD2. This CDR3 has 11 amino acids. J lost 7 bases, V lost 9 bases, and 1 base had no gene match. Per germline, CDR1 SNHLY and CDR2 FYNNEI. CDR3 DNA: TGTGCCAGGCGGGAGGGGAATGAGCAGTTCTTC. Translation: CARREGNEQFF.

This chain uses TRBV19 with TRBJ2-1; maybe TRBD2 (5 bases). This CDR3 comprises 17 residues. The germline V and J ends were trimmed by 6 bases and 0 bases, with 18 bases remaining between them. Germline V gives CDR1 LNHDA, CDR2 SQIVND (reference sequence). The CDR3 nucleotides read TGTGCCAGTAGGGGAGTTGCACCCCAAAGCTCCTACAATGAGCAGTTCTTC. It codes for CASRGVAPQSSYNEQFF.

The chain couples TRBV7-9 to TRBJ2-4; no clear D gene. V was pared by 0 bases and J by 2 bases, with 11 bases between. Germline V CDR1 and CDR2: SEHNR, FQNEAQ (reference sequence). The CDR3 has 16 amino acids. CDR3 residues: CASSLAVGWTKNIQYF. For the CDR3, the DNA is TGTGCCAGCAGCTTAGCGGTGGGGTGGACCAAAAACATTCAGTACTTC.

The rearrangement links TRBV7-9 to TRBJ2-7; D possibly uses TRBD1 or TRBD2 (7 bases each). This CDR3 is 16 amino acids long. The germline CDR1 and CDR2 sequences are SEHNR and FQNEAQ (reference sequence). The ends were cut back, 1 base at V and 1 base at J, with 14 bases in the middle. CDR3 sequence: CASSLVGGTASYEQYF. The CDR3 nucleotides read TGTGCCAGCAGCTTAGTGGGGGGGACAGCTTCCTACGAGCAGTACTTC. Using reference TRBV7-9 and TRBJ2-7 for the parts outside the CDR3, the full variable domain is DTGVSQNPRHKITKRGQNVTFRCDPISEHNRLYWYRQTLGQGPEFLTYFQNEAQLEKSRLLSDRFSAERPKGSFSTLEIQRTEQGDSAMYLCASSLVGGTASYEQYFGPGTRLTVT.

The V gene is TRBV5-4, the J gene TRBJ1-5; 8 positions match TRBD1. Germline values: CDR1 SGHNT, CDR2 YYREEE (reference sequence). J gave up 7 bases and V 4 bases, and 4 bases lay outside the gene matches. The CDR3 length is 13 residues. The chain's CDR3 is CASSRQGLQPQHF. The CDR3 nucleotides read TGTGCCAGCAGCCGACAGGGGCTCCAGCCCCAGCATTTT.

The V and J genes are TRBV20-1 and TRBJ1-1; a possible D gene is TRBD1 (5 bases). V shed 3 bases and J shed 11 bases, with 13 bases lying between them. The CDR3 sequence is 11 residues long. The germline gives CDR1 DFQATT, CDR2 SNEGSKA (reference sequence). The CDR3 loop is CSASGGTDAFF. CDR3 bases: TGCAGTGCTAGTGGGGGTACGGATGCTTTCTTT.

V usage is TRBV29-1 and J usage is TRBJ2-7, with TRBD2 identical over 13 bases. The V and J ends lost 6 bases and 6 bases, in that order; junction bases with no gene match: 14. CDR1 and CDR2 from the germline V gene are SQVTM and ANQGSEA. The CDR3 totals 16 residues. The CDR3 reads CSVTARTSGSLGEQYF. The CDR3 coding sequence is TGCAGCGTCACAGCCAGGACTAGCGGGAGTTTGGGCGAGCAGTACTTC.

The chain is built from TRBV20-1 and TRBJ1-1; D is ambiguous. Germline CDR1 reads DFQATT; CDR2 reads SNEGSKA (reference sequence). Trimming stripped 3 bases from V and 3 bases from J, with 5 bases between. This CDR3 has 11 residues. CDR3 protein: CSASKHTEAFF. The CDR3 nucleotides read TGCAGTGCTAGTAAACACACTGAAGCTTTCTTT.

The chain joins TRBV6-5 to TRBJ2-5; no reliable D call. The germline CDR1 and CDR2 sequences are MNHEY and SVGAGI. Trimming stripped 2 bases from V and 2 bases from J, with 9 bases between. This CDR3 comprises 14 residues. The CDR3 DNA reads as TGTGCCAGCAGTTACACGGGTGATCAAGAGACCCAGTACTTC. This encodes CASSYTGDQETQYF.

This chain's CDR3 is CASSLQSTSGPYNEQFF. CDR3 nucleotides: TGTGCCAGCAGCCTTCAATCGACTAGCGGACCCTACAATGAGCAGTTCTTC. The genes are TRBV11-1 and TRBJ2-1, with 9 bases aligning to TRBD2. V shed 5 bases and J 2 bases; nucleotides not matched to a gene: 10. CDR1 is SGHAT, CDR2 FQDESV, per germline (reference sequence). This CDR3 contains 17 residues.